This is a list of T cell receptor beta chains from one sample in a study of blood T cell repertoires in COVID-19. Sequenced by immunoSEQ multiplex PCR; TCRdb stores in-frame clones only, minus some. The sample has 250,000 to 350,000 clones; 87% are singletons. Sequencing used peripheral blood. Source of these receptors: a man between 18 and 35 years old with active or convalescent COVID-19. Each CDR3 is given with its conserved first and last residue. D genes are given only for firm matches. A clone size is listed for some rows: how often the clone was seen (once, few, many), or a class if it is expanded.

d_gene	v_gene	abundance	j_gene	CDR3nt	CDR3aa
TRBD1	TRBV10-3	-	TRBJ2-7	TGTGCCATCAGACGGGACAGGACTCTAGCCGAGCAGTACTTC	CAIRRDRTLAEQYF
-	TRBV7-8	-	TRBJ2-2	TGTGCCAGCAGCCCCTCGAGAGGGCCTGCCGGGGAGCTGTTTTTT	CASSPSRGPAGELFF
TRBD1	TRBV2	-	TRBJ2-7	TGTGCCAGCAGTGAAAGGGGACAGGGGGCCTACGAGCAGTACTTC	CASSERGQGAYEQYF
-	TRBV28	-	TRBJ1-1	TGTGCCAGCAGGTTGGGAGGGTCGGAAATGAACACTGAAGCTTTCTTT	CASRLGGSEMNTEAFF
-	TRBV3-1/TRBV3-2	-	TRBJ2-7	TGTGCCAGCAGCCAAGAAGGGAGAAGATCCTACGTCGAGCAGTACTTC	CASSQEGRRSYVEQYF
TRBD1	TRBV10-1	-	TRBJ2-5	TGCGCCAGCAGCGATACCGGGACAGGGGGAGAGACCCAGTACTTC	CASSDTGTGGETQYF
-	TRBV7-9	-	TRBJ2-7	TGTGCCAGCAGCTTATGGGGGGTCGAGCAGTACTTC	CASSLWGVEQYF
TRBD1	TRBV18	-	TRBJ1-4	TGTGCCAGCTCACCCGACAGGGTGTTGTTTGAAAAACTGTTTTTT	CASSPDRVLFEKLFF
TRBD2	TRBV7-2	-	TRBJ2-2	TGTGCCAGCAGCTTAGCGGGACTAGCGGGACACACCGGGGAGCTGTTTTTT	CASSLAGLAGHTGELFF
-	TRBV18	-	TRBJ2-3	TGTGCCAGCTCATTCCGGACAGATACGCAGTATTTT	CASSFRTDTQYF
-	TRBV7-9	-	TRBJ2-5	TGTGCCAGCACCGGGGGCGGCCAAGAGACCCAGTACTTC	CASTGGGQETQYF
TRBD1	TRBV5-1	-	TRBJ1-1	TGCGCCAGCAGCTCGGGACAGGGGAACACTGAAGCTTTCTTT	CASSSGQGNTEAFF
-	TRBV20-1	-	TRBJ2-3	TGCAGTGCTAGGGCAGCAGATACGCAGTATTTT	CSARAADTQYF
TRBD1	TRBV15	once	TRBJ1-2	TGTGCCACCAGCAGACCAAATCTCGGACAGGGGTCCTACACCTTC	CATSRPNLGQGSYTF
-	TRBV5-1	-	TRBJ1-5	TGCGCCAGCAGCTTGTTACCAGGGAACCAGCCCCAGCATTTT	CASSLLPGNQPQHF
TRBD2	TRBV4-1	-	TRBJ2-1	TGCGCCAGCAGCCAAGCGTACGTAGCGGGGGCACCCTCCTCCTACAATGAGCAGTTCTTC	CASSQAYVAGAPSSYNEQFF
-	TRBV18	-	TRBJ1-1	TGTGCCAGCTCCTTCGGACAGCAGAACACTGAAGCTTTCTTT	CASSFGQQNTEAFF
-	TRBV11-2	-	TRBJ2-2	TGTGCCAGCAGCTTAGTCCCCTATCTAGTGGGTGGCACCGGGGAGCTGTTTTTT	CASSLVPYLVGGTGELFF
TRBD1	TRBV7-2	-	TRBJ2-3	TGTGCCAGCAGCCAGACAGGGGACGTTAATACGCAGTATTTT	CASSQTGDVNTQYF
TRBD1	TRBV5-4	-	TRBJ1-1	TGTGCCAGCAGCTGGGACAGAAACACTGAAGCTTTCTTT	CASSWDRNTEAFF
TRBD1	TRBV3-1/TRBV3-2	-	TRBJ1-2	TGTGCCAGCGGGCGAAGGGGGACAGGGGTATTATATGGCTACACCTTC	CASGRRGTGVLYGYTF
-	TRBV27	-	TRBJ2-3	TGTGCCAGCAGTTTATCTGGGGGGTTCACAGATACGCAGTATTTT	CASSLSGGFTDTQYF
TRBD1	TRBV28	-	TRBJ1-3	TGTGCCAGCAGTACGACAGGGGAAAGCTCTGGAAACACCATATATTTT	CASSTTGESSGNTIYF
-	TRBV29-1	-	TRBJ1-2	TGCAGCGTAGACGCCCAGGGTAACTATGGCTACACCTTC	CSVDAQGNYGYTF
-	TRBV28	-	TRBJ2-3	TGTGCCAGCAGTTTTGGTCGGAGCACAGATACGCAGTATTTT	CASSFGRSTDTQYF
-	TRBV7-9	once	TRBJ2-2	TGTGCCACCTCGGGGTGGGTAGGCGCCGGGGAGCTGTTTTTT	CATSGWVGAGELFF
TRBD2	TRBV5-1	-	TRBJ2-1	TGCGCCAGCAGCTTACTAGCGGGAGCCAACAATGAGCAGTTCTTC	CASSLLAGANNEQFF
-	TRBV29-1	once	TRBJ2-7	TGCAGCGTTCGATTGGGGAGTCTCGAACAGTACTTC	CSVRLGSLEQYF
-	TRBV5-1	-	TRBJ1-1	TGCGCCAGCAGCTTTATGGCTCCGGGGACTGAAGCTTTCTTT	CASSFMAPGTEAFF
TRBD1	TRBV10-3	-	TRBJ2-7	TGTGCCATCAGTGAGGGACAGGATGACTACGAGCAGTACTTC	CAISEGQDDYEQYF
-	TRBV7-9	-	TRBJ1-4	TGTGCCAGCAGCTTAGGCAGTACGTCAGTTGAAAAACTGTTTTTT	CASSLGSTSVEKLFF
TRBD1	TRBV2	-	TRBJ2-7	TGTGCCAGCAGCGGGGGACAGGGGCCCGCGTACGAGCAGTACTTC	CASSGGQGPAYEQYF
TRBD1	TRBV2	-	TRBJ2-3	TGTGCCAGCAGTGATAGGGGACAGGGGAGGGATACGCAGTATTTT	CASSDRGQGRDTQYF
-	TRBV5-1	many	TRBJ1-2	TGCGCCAGCAGCTTGAGCCAAGTAAGCTATGGCTACACCTTC	CASSLSQVSYGYTF
-	TRBV19	-	TRBJ1-2	TGTGCCAGTAGTATAGGTGGCAGAACTAACTATGGCTACACCTTC	CASSIGGRTNYGYTF
-	TRBV6-5	-	TRBJ1-1	TGTGCCAGCAGTTACTCGACAAGCCCCAACACTGAAGCTTTCTTT	CASSYSTSPNTEAFF
-	TRBV4-3	few	TRBJ2-7	TGCGCCAGCAGCCAAGGGGAGGCTAATCCTTACGAGCAGTACTTC	CASSQGEANPYEQYF
-	TRBV5-1	-	TRBJ2-1	TGCGCCAGCGGACAGAATCCGGACAATGAGCAGTTCTTC	CASGQNPDNEQFF
-	TRBV19	few	TRBJ1-2	TGTGCCAGTAGTATGCCCGGGTTCGACTACACCTTC	CASSMPGFDYTF
-	TRBV2	-	TRBJ1-1	TGTGCCAGCAGACCAGGGTCCTCTGAAGCTTTCTTT	CASRPGSSEAFF
TRBD2	TRBV4-3	-	TRBJ2-5	TGCGCCAGCAGCCAAGATAGGCTAGCGGGGGGGCAGGGGGAGACCCAGTACTTC	CASSQDRLAGGQGETQYF
-	TRBV10-2	-	TRBJ2-5	TGCGCCAGCAGTGAGTCGGGCACACCTGGGACCCAGTACTTC	CASSESGTPGTQYF
-	TRBV5-1	-	TRBJ1-1	TGCGCCAGCAGCTGGAGGGGCTTCTCGAACACTGAAGCTTTCTTT	CASSWRGFSNTEAFF
-	TRBV20-1	-	TRBJ2-4	TGCAGTGCCGGACTTAAAAACATTCAGTACTTC	CSAGLKNIQYF
TRBD1	TRBV10-3	-	TRBJ2-1	TGTGCCATCAGTGCGGCCGGGACAGGGAACAATGAGCAGTTCTTC	CAISAAGTGNNEQFF
-	TRBV9	-	TRBJ2-1	TGTGCCAGCAGCGTAGAATCCGGGGTGGATGAGCAGTTCTTC	CASSVESGVDEQFF
TRBD2	TRBV6-4	many	TRBJ2-1	TGTGCCAGCAGTGACACGCTAGCGGGGACGAGTAATGAGCAGTTCTTC	CASSDTLAGTSNEQFF
-	TRBV27	-	TRBJ1-4	TGTGCCAGCAGAGGGGCCTCGGTCCGTGAAAAACTGTTTTTT	CASRGASVREKLFF
-	TRBV7-2	-	TRBJ1-3	TGTGCCAGCAGCTTAGTGGGAGGGGGAAACACCATATATTTT	CASSLVGGGNTIYF
TRBD2	TRBV3-1/TRBV3-2	-	TRBJ2-1	TGTGCCAGCAGCCAAGATCTTTCGACTAGCGGGTACAATGAGCAGTTCTTC	CASSQDLSTSGYNEQFF
TRBD1	TRBV19	-	TRBJ2-5	TGTGCCAGTAGCCATCAGGGGGAAGAGACCCAGTACTTC	CASSHQGEETQYF
TRBD2	TRBV12-5	-	TRBJ2-3	TGTGCTAGTGCCGGAGCGGGGCACACAGATACGCAGTATTTT	CASAGAGHTDTQYF
-	TRBV3-1/TRBV3-2	-	TRBJ1-3	TGTGCCAGCAGCGAAGGACAGAGAAACACCATATATTTT	CASSEGQRNTIYF
TRBD2	TRBV7-9	-	TRBJ2-3	TGTGCCAGCAGCCACGGACTAGCGGGGCGAACTAGCACAGATACGCAGTATTTT	CASSHGLAGRTSTDTQYF
TRBD1	TRBV4-1	-	TRBJ1-2	TGCGCCAGCAGCCCTGACAGGGGCCGCTATGGCTACACCTTC	CASSPDRGRYGYTF